Here is one TCR beta chain with its context. Its target is unknown. The sample belongs to a study of T cell repertoires in cytomegalovirus infection. About the research overall: It can be stated that public TCR beta signatures indicated CMV infection as well as a matching HLA type. Study-level findings and limits: In two of eight donors, the top clonotype was HLA-C-restricted CMV-specific.

TCRdb analysed the reads with MiXCR anew, one entry per CDR3 protein. The sample records some 800,000 distinct CDR3 sequences, about 33% being singletons. Germline V gives CDR1 SGHTA, CDR2 FQGTGA. This CDR3 region has 15 residues. Deletions cut 5 bases from V and 4 bases from J, with 17 bases between. Material: cultured CD8+ T cells from PBMCs, obtained from culture after CMV antigen stimulation. V and J are TRBV7-3 and TRBJ1-1, with D tentatively TRBD1 (5 bases). The origin of this receptor is a human donor in good health (CMV status not recorded). Some clones in this sample may be carry-over from other donors' samples. CDR3 DNA: TGTGCCAGCAGCCCCAGGGAGGGGAGAGGCACTGAAGCTTTCTTT. This encodes CASSPREGRGTEAFF.